This TCR beta chain was retrieved from a study of siplizumab effects on memory and regulatory T cells. Broader study findings: Siplizumab significantly lowered the alloreactive sequences that could be traced to unstimulated CD4+ memory cells.

Per sample, approximately 10^5 TCR templates underwent assay. Measured with immunoSEQ multiplex PCR; TCRdb has only the in-frame clones, and not every one. The sample consists of roughly 56,000 clones, about 98% of them appearing once. For this clone: Its antigen is still unknown.

This CDR3 is built from 16 residues. J lost 4 bases, V lost 1 base, and 7 bases had no gene match. The germline V gene encodes CDR1 LNHDA and CDR2 SQIVND (reference sequence). The receptor's source is a human donor in good health. The specimen sequenced was naive CD8+ T cells sorted from blood. The V gene is TRBV19, the J gene TRBJ2-1; 7 bases line up with TRBD2. The CDR3 bases are TGTGCCAGTAGTATAGTTGGGGGGGGAAAGTACAATGAGCAGTTCTTC. Protein: CASSIVGGGKYNEQFF.